The 17 T cell receptor beta chains given below trace back to one sample, sequenced in a study of neurological immune-mediated disorders. TCRdb analysed the 5' RACE reads with MiXCR anew, one entry per CDR3 protein. This table holds 45,000 to 65,000 distinct CDR3 sequences, about 4% found once. Sequencing input: PBMCs. The source is a middle-aged man with multiple sclerosis.

This clonotype was detected ten times or more. This chain connects TRBV5-5 to TRBJ2-7; the D gene is possibly TRBD1 (6 bases). Germline loops: CDR1 SGHKS, CDR2 YYEKEE (reference sequence). The V end was cut by 4 bases, the J end by 2 bases, with 13 bases between. This CDR3 contains 14 residues. CDR3 sequence reads: CASSNSQGPYEQYF. The CDR3 DNA reads TGTGCCAGCAGCAACTCACAGGGCCCCTACGAGCAGTACTTC. The full variable domain, in which reference TRBV5-5 and TRBJ2-7 provide the parts outside the CDR3, is DAGVTQSPTHLIKTRGQQVTLRCSPISGHKSVSWYQQVLGQGPQFIFQYYEKEERGRGNFPDRFSARQFPNYSSELNVNALLLGDSALYLCASSNSQGPYEQYFGPGTRLTVT.

The table lists this clonotype with many counts. The chain is built from TRBV9 and TRBJ2-1; TRBD2 might be the D (6 bases). The V gene lost 4 bases and the J gene lost 10 bases, with 9 bases spanning the gap. This CDR3 comprises 11 residues. CDR1 is SGDLS and CDR2 is YYNGEE in the germline V gene. In DNA, the CDR3 is TGTGCCAGCAGCCCTGCGGGGGAGCAGTTCTTC. Encoded protein: CASSPAGEQFF.

Turning to this clonotype: This may be a read error: a much more frequent sequence differs by one nucleotide. This chain uses TRBV12-3 or TRBV12-4 with TRBJ2-3; 7 bases align to TRBD1. V was clipped by 3 bases and J by 4 bases; unmatched bases: 4. There are 14 residues in the CDR3. CDR3 in DNA: TGTGCCAGCAGTTTTTCCACAGGGGCAGATACGCAGTATTTT. This sequence encodes CASSFSTGADTQYF.

This clonotype was picked up many times. The rearrangement joins TRBV7-2 to TRBJ2-3; a possible D gene is TRBD2 (5 bases). The CDR3 totals 18 residues. The V end lost 1 base, the J end lost 2 bases, and 19 bases lay between the germline ends. CDR1 and CDR2 from the germline V gene are SGHTA and FQGNSA. The CDR3 DNA reads as TGTGCCAGCAGCTTAGGTGCTGCGGGTGAACTTCCCACAGATACGCAGTATTTT. Translation gives CASSLGAAGELPTDTQYF.

The chain employs TRBV6-1 and TRBJ2-2; D gene unclear. The CDR3 has 14 amino acids. V lost 0 bases to trimming and J lost 3 bases, with 5 bases between them. Germline CDR1 is MNHNS and CDR2 is SASEGT. This CDR3 is CASSEALDTGELFF. CDR3 coding DNA: TGTGCCAGCAGTGAAGCGCTGGACACCGGGGAGCTGTTTTTT.

The sample holds many counts of this clonotype. This chain uses TRBV4-1 with TRBJ1-1; no firm D call. Trimming left V 3 bases short and J 0 bases short, with 5 bases between. The CDR3 has 13 residues. Per the germline V gene, CDR1 is MGHRA and CDR2 is YSYEKL. The CDR3 loop is CASSHPLNTEAFF. CDR3 DNA sequence: TGCGCCAGCAGCCATCCCCTGAACACTGAAGCTTTCTTT.

Regarding this clonotype: At one of its ends the junction is not consistent with the germline gene, which may arise from a read error. This rearrangement joins TRBV6-1 to TRBJ1-6, with 7 bases lining up with TRBD1. The CDR3 loop spans 15 amino acids. Germline loops: CDR1 MNHNS, CDR2 SASEGT. The CDR3 protein is CASSETQGSNSPLNF. CDR3 sequence (DNA): TGTGCCAGCAGTGAAACACAGGGGTCTAATTCACCCCTCAACTTT.

To note about this clonotype: The junction does not match germline at one end; this may be a read error. The J gene is TRBJ1-6, the V gene TRBV11-3; TRBD1 is a possible D gene (5 bases). CDR1 and CDR2 (germline): SGHNT, YENEEA. The CDR3 spans 16 residues. This chain's CDR3 is CASSSIDRARNSPLNF. The CDR3 nucleotides are TGTGCCAGCAGTTCCATCGACAGAGCTCGTAATTCACCCCTCAACTTT.

J is TRBJ2-2 and V is TRBV2; 10 positions agree with TRBD2. From germline, CDR1 is SNHLY and CDR2 FYNNEI. CDR3 length: 17 amino acids. V lost 10 bases, J lost 1 base, and 12 bases stayed unmatched. CDR3 bases: TGTGCCATCCTTGTTCGGCTAGCGGGAGTGAACACCGGGGAGCTGTTTTTT. Protein sequence: CAILVRLAGVNTGELFF.

This clonotype was recorded many times. The rearrangement links TRBV20-1 to TRBJ2-7; D is undetermined. The CDR3 contains 15 residues. V dropped 0 bases and J dropped 0 bases, with 12 bases sitting between them. Germline assignment: CDR1 DFQATT and CDR2 SNEGSKA (reference sequence). The CDR3 sequence is CSARDVKVYSYEQYF. CDR3 in DNA: TGCAGTGCTAGAGATGTAAAGGTTTACTCCTACGAGCAGTACTTC.

Ten or more counts support this clonotype. The gene calls are TRBV5-1 and TRBJ2-2; D could derive from TRBD1 or TRBD2 (6 bases each). The CDR3 covers 16 residues. Germline loops: CDR1 SGHRS, CDR2 YFSETQ. V shed 4 bases and J shed 0 bases, with 13 bases lying between them. CDR3 bases: TGCGCCAGCAGCCCTAGGGGGACTGCGAACACCGGGGAGCTGTTTTTT. Amino acid sequence: CASSPRGTANTGELFF.

The CDR3 spells CASSFKSEHNEQFF. DNA for the CDR3: TGTGCCAGCAGCTTTAAAAGCGAGCACAATGAGCAGTTCTTC. The chain links TRBV5-5 to TRBJ2-1, with D unclear. Germline V gene sequence: CDR1 SGHKS, CDR2 YYEKEE (reference sequence). The V end lost 2 bases, the J end lost 5 bases, and 11 bases lay between the germline ends. The CDR3 has 14 residues.

This clonotype was observed at least ten times. The chain has TRBV3-1 and TRBJ2-1; perhaps TRBD2 as D (6 bases). Germline assignment: CDR1 LGHDT and CDR2 YNNKEL (reference sequence). The V and J ends lost 0 bases and 7 bases respectively, with 7 bases between them. The CDR3 is 13 residues long. The CDR3 protein is CASSQDRENEQFF. CDR3 bases: TGTGCCAGCAGCCAAGACCGGGAGAATGAGCAGTTCTTC.

This clonotype was counted between two and nine times. This sequence joins TRBV7-6 and TRBJ2-3; possibly TRBD1 for D (5 bases). Trimming took 3 bases from V and 10 from J, leaving 14 bases between them. The CDR3 is 13 amino acids. Germline values: CDR1 SGHVS, CDR2 FNYEAQ. In DNA form, the CDR3 reads TGTGCCAGCAGCTTGGGGCCCTTGCCCGCGCAGTATTTT. Its protein is CASSLGPLPAQYF.

This clonotype was seen repeatedly, ten times or more. The V call is TRBV29-1, the J call TRBJ1-1; 7 nucleotides line up with TRBD1. The V gene's germline CDR1 is SQVTM and CDR2 ANQGSEA. V lost 1 base to trimming and J lost 2 bases; unmatched junction nucleotides: 13. CDR3 length: 17 amino acids. In nucleotides, the CDR3 is TGCAGCGTTGAAGCTCGACAGGGATCGGCAATAAACACTGAAGCTTTCTTT. As protein: CSVEARQGSAINTEAFF. Complete variable domain (other parts from reference TRBV29-1 and TRBJ1-1): SAVISQKPSRDICQRGTSLTIQCQVDSQVTMMFWYRQQPGQSLTLIATANQGSEATYESGFVIDKFPISRPNLTFSTLTVSNMSPEDSSIYLCSVEARQGSAINTEAFFGQGTRLTVV.

This clonotype has a count of ten or more. V is TRBV19 and J is TRBJ2-1; D is possibly TRBD2 (6 bases). The CDR3 contains 14 residues. Trimming left V 7 bases short and J 3 bases short, with 13 bases between. Germline V gene data show CDR1 as LNHDA and CDR2 as SQIVND (reference sequence). CDR3 DNA: TGTGCCAGTACGTCCCTGGGGGGCTACAATGAGCAGTTCTTC. The encoded protein is CASTSLGGYNEQFF. The entire variable domain, with the rest obtained from reference TRBV19 and TRBJ2-1, is as follows: DGGITQSPKYLFRKEGQNVTLSCEQNLNHDAMYWYRQDPGQGLRLIYYSQIVNDFQKGDIAEGYSVSREKKESFPLTVTSAQKNPTAFYLCASTSLGGYNEQFFGPGTRLTVL.

This clonotype was seen many times. This rearrangement joins TRBV6-5 to TRBJ2-1; the match to TRBD1 covers 8 bases. Germline V gives CDR1 MNHEY, CDR2 SVGAGI. The CDR3 loop spans 15 amino acids. Trimming took 5 bases from V and 1 from J; bases not matched to a gene: 4. The CDR3 nucleotides are TGTGCCAGCAGTACCAGACAGGGGTCCTACAATGAGCAGTTCTTC. As protein: CASSTRQGSYNEQFF.